The rows below give T cell receptor beta chains drawn from one sample of a study of blood T cell repertoires in COVID-19. Assay used: immunoSEQ multiplex PCR; TCRdb lists only in-frame clones, some missing. The sample consists of 200,000 to 250,000 clones, nearly 90% of them appearing once. Material for sequencing was PBMCs or T cells enriched from blood (not recorded which). The receptor source for this set is a young man who had recovered from COVID-19. Both conserved end residues are part of each CDR3. The order of the fields is V gene, D gene, J gene, CDR3 protein. The D gene is left open where the match is weak.

V: TRBV29-1; D: TRBD2; J: TRBJ2-3; CDR3: CSVGLDSGFTDTQYF
V: TRBV28; D: NA; J: TRBJ2-1; CDR3: CASISQGVRKYEQFF
V: TRBV10-3; D: NA; J: TRBJ2-2; CDR3: CAIRYNSGTGELFF
V: TRBV25-1; D: NA; J: TRBJ2-1; CDR3: CASSPPAGFIYNEQFF
V: TRBV6-4; D: NA; J: TRBJ1-2; CDR3: CASSEEQGHGYTF
V: TRBV5-5; D: NA; J: TRBJ1-1; CDR3: CASSLEGEEYTEAFF
V: TRBV19; D: TRBD2; J: TRBJ2-1; CDR3: CASNPASAGGSYNEQFF
V: TRBV3-1/TRBV3-2; D: NA; J: TRBJ1-1; CDR3: CASSFRMAVTEAFF
V: TRBV6-6; D: NA; J: TRBJ1-2; CDR3: CASSSGLGYTF
V: TRBV2; D: NA; J: TRBJ1-5; CDR3: CASSVSQGPQHF
V: TRBV19; D: NA; J: TRBJ1-2; CDR3: CASRLEQRRNYGYTF
V: TRBV10-1; D: NA; J: TRBJ2-1; CDR3: CASTAANYNEQFF
V: TRBV10-3; D: NA; J: TRBJ1-1; CDR3: CAISGLEGTEAFF
V: TRBV28; D: TRBD1; J: TRBJ1-6; CDR3: CASRDRGYNSPLHF
V: TRBV7-8; D: NA; J: TRBJ1-1; CDR3: CASSLKGRTGHSTEAFF
V: TRBV9; D: TRBD1; J: TRBJ1-3; CDR3: CASSPGQGAIAGNTIYF
V: TRBV10-3; D: NA; J: TRBJ2-1; CDR3: CAIRAGSGYNEQFF
V: TRBV11-2; D: NA; J: TRBJ1-5; CDR3: CASSLVALNQPQHF
V: TRBV5-6; D: NA; J: TRBJ2-5; CDR3: CASSLRTQETQYF
V: TRBV9; D: TRBD1; J: TRBJ2-5; CDR3: CASSSDRGQETQYF
V: TRBV5-1; D: TRBD1; J: TRBJ2-7; CDR3: CASSFGTEWEQYF
V: TRBV6-5; D: NA; J: TRBJ2-7; CDR3: CASSLLGSQYF
V: TRBV7-8; D: TRBD1; J: TRBJ1-5; CDR3: CASSRGTGQDNQPQHF
V: TRBV12-3/TRBV12-4; D: NA; J: TRBJ1-1; CDR3: CASRSQNTEAFF
V: TRBV6-5; D: NA; J: TRBJ2-5; CDR3: CASSYVQGPGTQYF
V: TRBV7-5; D: NA; J: TRBJ1-2; CDR3: CARSPPRSDREHYGYTF
V: TRBV27; D: NA; J: TRBJ1-2; CDR3: CASSLSQGTYGYTF
V: TRBV12-5; D: NA; J: TRBJ2-6; CDR3: CASGLSGANVLTF
V: TRBV12-3/TRBV12-4; D: NA; J: TRBJ2-1; CDR3: CASGRDYNEQFF
V: TRBV5-1; D: NA; J: TRBJ1-6; CDR3: CASSSGRVASPLHF
V: TRBV18; D: TRBD1; J: TRBJ1-4; CDR3: CASSTQGAANEKLFF
V: TRBV3-1/TRBV3-2; D: TRBD1; J: TRBJ2-1; CDR3: CASSQPKSGTGTYNEQFF
V: TRBV7-2; D: NA; J: TRBJ2-2; CDR3: CASSGTNTGELFF
V: TRBV9; D: NA; J: TRBJ2-1; CDR3: CASSPREKSYNEQFF
V: TRBV5-1; D: TRBD2; J: TRBJ2-1; CDR3: CASSLVASGRDNEQFF
V: TRBV9; D: TRBD2; J: TRBJ2-1; CDR3: CASSVGLAGVREQFF
V: TRBV29-1; D: NA; J: TRBJ1-2; CDR3: CSVVSEGFYGYTF
V: TRBV29-1; D: NA; J: TRBJ1-1; CDR3: CSPPGNTEAFF